This T cell receptor (beta chain) was sequenced in a study of cytomegalovirus exposure and HLA in healthy donors. General observations from the study: Reportedly, a later analysis found an Asian-associated ancestry cluster had fewer N-insertions than the approximately 670-donor mean. Analysis was performed later, and it showed HLA-associated TCR beta chains to be more clonally expanded than equally common others.

Looked up from germline, CDR1 is SGHRS and CDR2 is YFSETQ. This CDR3 has 15 amino acids. The V gene end was trimmed by 4 bases and the J gene end by 1 base; junction bases not matched to a gene: 3. Researchers ran the PCR with 60 Vbeta and 13 Jbeta primers. Method: immunoSEQ multiplex PCR; TCRdb's copy keeps in-frame clones and lacks some. The profile covers fewer than 140,000 clones, with over 55% appearing a single time and about 2.5% taken by the ten largest. Turning to this clone: Its antigen is undetermined.

The chain joins TRBV5-1 to TRBJ2-2, with TRBD1 matching over 8 bases. The clonotype comes from a female donor in good health and CMV-seronegative. The sequenced sample consisted of PBMCs. CDR3 sequence: CASSEQGGNTGELFF. CDR3 DNA: TGCGCCAGCAGCGAACAGGGGGGGAACACCGGGGAGCTGTTTTTT.